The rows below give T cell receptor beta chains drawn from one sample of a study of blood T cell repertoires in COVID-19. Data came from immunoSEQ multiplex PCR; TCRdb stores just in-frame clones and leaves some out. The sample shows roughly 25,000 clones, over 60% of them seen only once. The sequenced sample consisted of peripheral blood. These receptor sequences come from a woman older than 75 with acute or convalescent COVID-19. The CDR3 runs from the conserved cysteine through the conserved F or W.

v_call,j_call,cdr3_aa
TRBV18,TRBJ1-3,CASSPTAEGNTIYF
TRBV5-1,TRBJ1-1,CASSLAGGNTEAFF
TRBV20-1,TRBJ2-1,CSASLGGSEFF
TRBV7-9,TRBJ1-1,CASSLAGAYTEAFF
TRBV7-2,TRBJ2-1,CASSLGTSRTNEQFF
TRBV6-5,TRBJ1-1,CASTKSGGYTEAFF
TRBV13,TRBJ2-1,CASSSGGPSNEQFF
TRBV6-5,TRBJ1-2,CASSYGGAYGYTF
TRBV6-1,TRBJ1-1,CASSEGIPGQTEAFF
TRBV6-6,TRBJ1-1,CASRPNLRRGDTEAFF